The 29 T cell receptor beta chains reported below all come from one sample, sequenced in a study of blood T cell repertoires in COVID-19. TCRdb's copy holds only in-frame clones and misses some; the assay was immunoSEQ multiplex PCR. The sample has roughly 300,000 clones, over 75% seen once. Sequenced material: PBMCs or T cells enriched from blood (not recorded which). These receptors all come from a man aged 30-40 years who had recovered from COVID-19.

The chain carries TRBV29-1 and TRBJ1-1; 8 bases are a match to TRBD1. J gave up 0 bases and V 1 base, and 1 base lay outside the gene matches. This CDR3 comprises 14 residues. CDR1 is SQVTM, CDR2 ANQGSEA, per germline. The CDR3 DNA reads TGCAGCGTTGAAGGGGACAGGTTGAACACTGAAGCTTTCTTT. It codes for CSVEGDRLNTEAFF.

V gene TRBV15 combines with J gene TRBJ2-3; tentative D call: TRBD2 (6 bases). The CDR3 extends over 18 amino acids. The V gene lost 0 bases and the J gene lost 4 bases, with 20 bases spanning the gap. Germline V lookup: CDR1 LNHNV, CDR2 YYDKDF (reference sequence). The CDR3: CATSREGVGKTRPDTQYF. The CDR3 nucleotides are TGTGCCACCAGCAGAGAGGGGGTAGGGAAGACTAGACCAGATACGCAGTATTTT.

The V gene is TRBV4-1, the J gene TRBJ1-1; TRBD1 matches at 9 bases. The CDR3 covers 16 residues. After removal of 3 bases from V and 4 bases from J, the junction contained 9 bases not matched to a gene. The germline CDR1 and CDR2 sequences are MGHRA and YSYEKL. Here the CDR3 reads CASSHYSTGGGTEAFF. The CDR3 region has the DNA TGCGCCAGCAGCCACTACTCGACAGGGGGGGGCACTGAAGCTTTCTTT.

The rearrangement links TRBV29-1 to TRBJ1-1; tentative D call: TRBD1 (5 bases). The V end lost 0 bases, the J end lost 3 bases, and 11 bases lay between the germline ends. The V gene's germline CDR1 is SQVTM and CDR2 ANQGSEA. This CDR3 contains 14 residues. CDR3 sequence reads: CSVEDMGGYTEAFF. DNA of the CDR3: TGCAGCGTTGAAGATATGGGGGGATACACTGAAGCTTTCTTT.

This chain connects TRBV6-1 to TRBJ1-6; D perhaps matches TRBD1 (5 bases). In germline, CDR1 is MNHNS, CDR2 SASEGT. The CDR3 is 18 residues long. Trimming removed 4 bases from V and 6 bases from J, with 22 bases in between. CDR3 amino acids: CASSVRQGLEMGNSPLHF. CDR3 nucleotides: TGTGCCAGCAGTGTTCGGCAGGGTCTCGAAATGGGTAATTCACCCCTCCACTTT.

The rearrangement joins TRBV5-1 to TRBJ2-1; D ambiguous. The germline CDR1 and CDR2 sequences are SGHRS and YFSETQ. The CDR3 length is 19 residues. Trimming stripped 4 bases from V and 5 bases from J, with 28 bases between. For the CDR3, the DNA is TGCGCCAGCAGCAAGCCCCGCCGGAGCATGAAAAAAGATCACAATGAGCAGTTCTTC. It yields the protein CASSKPRRSMKKDHNEQFF. Full variable domain (rest looked up from reference TRBV5-1 and TRBJ2-1): KAGVTQTPRYLIKTRGQQVTLSCSPISGHRSVSWYQQTPGQGLQFLFEYFSETQRNKGNFPGRFSGRQFSNSRSEMNVSTLELGDSALYLCASSKPRRSMKKDHNEQFFGPGTRLTVL.

The CDR3 protein is CASSLQGAREQYF. For the CDR3, the DNA is TGTGCCAGCAGCCTTCAGGGGGCCAGGGAGCAGTACTTC. The genes are TRBV3-1 (or the pseudogene TRBV3-2) and TRBJ2-7, with TRBD1 identical over 8 bases. Trimming removed 4 bases from V and 7 bases from J; junction bases left unmatched: 6. The germline V gene has CDR1 LGHDT and CDR2 YNNKEL (reference sequence). The CDR3 has 13 residues.

The chain has TRBV20-1 and TRBJ2-3; D gene uncertain. The CDR3 is 14 residues long. The germline V gene encodes CDR1 DFQATT and CDR2 SNEGSKA (reference sequence). The V gene lost 3 bases and the J gene lost 2 bases, with 12 bases spanning the gap. As DNA, the CDR3 is TGCAGTGCTAGTGGGCGGCCGGCCACAGATACGCAGTATTTT. Amino acids: CSASGRPATDTQYF.

V gene TRBV12-3 or TRBV12-4 combines with J gene TRBJ1-1, with D maybe TRBD1 (6 bases). CDR3 length: 13 residues. V lost 6 bases to trimming and J lost 5 bases, with 13 bases between them. The CDR3 is CASRRRGRTEAFF. The CDR3 DNA reads TGTGCCAGCAGGCGCAGGGGTAGGACTGAAGCTTTCTTT.

The chain uses TRBV19 and TRBJ1-1; 7 positions match TRBD1. In germline, CDR1 is LNHDA, CDR2 SQIVND (reference sequence). V dropped 10 bases and J dropped 4; count of bases not matched to a gene: 6. There are 12 residues in the CDR3. As DNA, the CDR3 is TGTGCCACGACGACAGGGATCACTGAAGCTTTCTTT. Protein: CATTTGITEAFF.

V and J are TRBV4-2 and TRBJ2-1; D gene uncertain. Germline V gives CDR1 LGHNA, CDR2 YNFKEQ. Trimming left V 3 bases short and J 7 bases short, with 7 bases between. This CDR3 spans 12 amino acids. CDR3 sequence: CASSHLRNEQFF. The CDR3, as DNA: TGTGCCAGCAGCCACCTGCGGAATGAGCAGTTCTTC.

This chain joins TRBV30 and TRBJ1-2; 10 bases are a match to TRBD1. The germline V gene has CDR1 GTSNPN and CDR2 SVGIG (reference sequence). The CDR3 contains 15 residues. Trimming at V came to 5 bases and at J to 5 bases, leaving 11 bases not matched to a gene. In nucleotides, the CDR3 is TGTGCCTGGGGGTCGGGACAGGGGTTAATTTATGGCTACACCTTC. The encoded protein is CAWGSGQGLIYGYTF.

This chain joins TRBV11-2 and TRBJ2-7, with a possible D match to TRBD2 (5 bases). Germline V gene data show CDR1 as SGHAT and CDR2 as FQNNGV. Trimming took 4 bases from V and 1 from J, leaving 11 bases between them. This CDR3 comprises 14 residues. CDR3 residues: CASSSGGSSYEQYF. CDR3 sequence (DNA): TGTGCCAGCAGCTCAGGCGGGTCGTCCTACGAGCAGTACTTC.

In DNA, the CDR3 is TGTGCCTGGAGTGATGGCCAATCCAACGAGCAGTACTTC. It yields the protein CAWSDGQSNEQYF. The rearrangement links TRBV30 to TRBJ2-7; no reliable D call. Germline-derived CDR1 and CDR2 are GTSNPN and SVGIG (reference sequence). Trimming took 1 base from V and 5 from J, leaving 12 bases between them. The CDR3 totals 13 residues.

The J gene is TRBJ1-5, the V gene TRBV21-1. TRBV21-1 is a pseudogene locus. The CDR3 spans 20 residues. CDR3 loop: CASSKGSHDGRETSNQPQHF. The CDR3 coding sequence is TGTGCCAGCAGCAAAGGCAGCCATGACGGGAGGGAGACTAGCAATCAGCCCCAGCATTTT.

The rearrangement joins TRBV19 to TRBJ1-5; TRBD1 aligns across 9 bases. The germline CDR1 and CDR2 sequences are LNHDA and SQIVND (reference sequence). This CDR3 is 16 amino acids long. J gave up 7 bases and V 7 bases, and 14 bases lay outside the gene matches. Here the CDR3 DNA reads TGTGCCAGTACCCGAGGGGGACAGGGCGGGGGCCAGCCCCAGCATTTT. Translated: CASTRGGQGGGQPQHF.

CDR3 coding DNA: TGTGCCAGCAGCTTAAGGGACAACTCTGGAAACACCATATATTTT. Amino acid sequence: CASSLRDNSGNTIYF. The chain employs TRBV5-4 and TRBJ1-3; D is possibly TRBD1 (6 bases). Germline V CDR1 and CDR2: SGHNT, YYREEE (reference sequence). V lost 2 bases and J lost 0, with 9 bases in between. The CDR3 contains 15 residues.

V usage is TRBV12-3 or TRBV12-4 and J usage is TRBJ2-2; tentative D call: TRBD2 (5 bases). The CDR3 length is 13 residues. Trimming cost V 6 bases and J 0 bases, with 5 bases left between them. CDR3 residues: CASRTTNTGELFF. The CDR3 nucleotides are TGTGCCAGCAGGACTACGAACACCGGGGAGCTGTTTTTT.

The chain carries TRBV5-4 and TRBJ2-1; 11 nucleotides align to TRBD2. Trimming took 4 bases from V and 3 from J; bases not matched to a gene: 3. The germline V gene encodes CDR1 SGHNT and CDR2 YYREEE (reference sequence). CDR3 length: 15 amino acids. As DNA, the CDR3 is TGTGCCAGCAGCCAAACTAGCGGGAGCTACAATGAGCAGTTCTTC. As protein: CASSQTSGSYNEQFF.

The J gene is TRBJ2-5, the V gene TRBV4-2; no reliable D call. Germline lookup yields CDR1 LGHNA and CDR2 YNFKEQ. The CDR3 has 15 residues. V lost 1 base and J 2 bases, leaving 11 bases between the germline ends. The CDR3 nucleotides are TGTGCCAGCAGCCAAGGCGTTCGGTTACAAGAGACCCAGTACTTC. It specifies CASSQGVRLQETQYF.

The rearrangement uses TRBV7-6 and TRBJ2-3; 9 nucleotides line up with TRBD2. The CDR3 has 16 amino acids. Germline CDR1 is SGHVS and CDR2 is FNYEAQ. V trimming: 4 bases; J trimming: 5 bases; junction bases outside the gene matches: 10. This chain's CDR3 is CASSWLTSGPLDTQYF. CDR3 sequence (DNA): TGTGCCAGCAGCTGGCTGACTAGCGGCCCCTTAGATACGCAGTATTTT. The whole variable domain, filled in from reference TRBV7-6 and TRBJ2-3, reads GAGVSQSPRYKVTKRGQDVALRCDPISGHVSLYWYRQALGQGPEFLTYFNYEAQQDKSGLPNDRFSAERPEGSISTLTIQRTEQRDSAMYRCASSWLTSGPLDTQYFGPGTRLTVL.

Here the CDR3 reads CASSCLANHSYEQYF. CDR3 sequence (DNA): TGTGCCAGCAGCTGCCTAGCGAACCACTCCTACGAGCAGTACTTC. The chain employs TRBV13 and TRBJ2-7; possibly TRBD2 for D (6 bases). The CDR3 has 15 amino acids. Trimming pared 4 bases from V and 0 bases from J, leaving 13 bases between. CDR1 and CDR2 (germline): PRHDT, FYEKMQ (reference sequence).

The rearrangement uses TRBV19 and TRBJ2-7, with D unresolved. V lost 4 bases to trimming and J lost 0 bases, with 10 bases between them. Germline values: CDR1 LNHDA, CDR2 SQIVND (reference sequence). The CDR3 sequence is 14 residues long. The CDR3 spells CASSTQVSSYEQYF. The CDR3 DNA reads TGTGCCAGTAGTACCCAGGTTAGCTCCTACGAGCAGTACTTC.

This clone has just one count. The gene calls are TRBV6-5 and TRBJ2-3, with 9 bases fitting TRBD2. The CDR3 spans 15 residues. Germline V gene sequence: CDR1 MNHEY, CDR2 SVGAGI. V lost 7 bases and J lost 7; bases outside the gene matches: 12. As DNA, the CDR3 is TGTGCCAGCACCCGCGGGGGGGCCGAAGTATATACGCAGTATTTT. It encodes CASTRGGAEVYTQYF.

This chain joins TRBV14 and TRBJ2-1; TRBD2 matches at 10 bases. This CDR3 contains 14 residues. Germline V lookup: CDR1 SGHDN, CDR2 FVKESK. V gave up 3 bases and J gave up 12 bases; unmatched junction bases: 8. The chain's CDR3 is CASSHLGLADRQFF. CDR3 DNA: TGTGCCAGCAGCCACCTCGGACTAGCGGACCGGCAGTTCTTC.

The rearrangement joins TRBV7-9 to TRBJ2-6; the D gene is possibly TRBD2 (5 bases). Germline CDR1 and CDR2: SEHNR and FQNEAQ (reference sequence). The length of the CDR3 is 19 residues. V lost 4 bases, J lost 2 bases, and 21 bases lay in between. In DNA, the CDR3 is TGTGCCAGCAGCTCCCGGAGCGGCCGGGGATCTCCTGGGGCCAACGTCCTGACTTTC. Its protein is CASSSRSGRGSPGANVLTF.

V gene TRBV11-3 combines with J gene TRBJ1-3; 9 nucleotides match TRBD1. The CDR3 runs 16 residues. Germline CDR1 SGHNT, CDR2 YENEEA. J gave up 4 bases and V 4 bases, and 8 bases lay outside the gene matches. CDR3 in DNA: TGTGCCAGCAGCTCCCCGGGACAGGGAGGCGGAAACACCATATATTTT. Translating it yields CASSSPGQGGGNTIYF.

The genes are TRBV6-1 and TRBJ2-5; unclear D gene. From germline, CDR1 is MNHNS and CDR2 SASEGT. There are 13 residues in the CDR3. V lost 3 bases to trimming and J lost 7 bases, with 12 bases between them. The CDR3 sequence: CASSEQDNLTQYF. CDR3 DNA sequence: TGTGCCAGCAGTGAGCAGGATAATTTGACCCAGTACTTC.

The chain uses TRBV6-5 and TRBJ1-2, with D tentatively TRBD1 (5 bases). This CDR3 is built from 14 residues. Trimming removed 6 bases from V and 0 bases from J, with 11 bases in between. Germline V lookup: CDR1 MNHEY, CDR2 SVGAGI. The DNA for the CDR3 is TGTGCCAGCAGCGATAACAGGCCTAACTATGGCTACACCTTC. Residues: CASSDNRPNYGYTF.